The 10 T cell receptor beta chains given below trace back to one sample, sequenced in a study of T cell responses to AZD1222 COVID-19 vaccine. Profiling relied on immunoSEQ multiplex PCR, and the TCRdb table lists in-frame clones only, not all of them. Seen here are some 140,000 clones, roughly 90% observed once, and the top ten hold about 6%. Sequenced here: peripheral blood, sampled on day 0 of AZD1222 vaccination. These receptors were taken from an adult in good health.

The chain combines TRBV15 with TRBJ2-2; 10 bases line up with TRBD2. Germline lookup yields CDR1 LNHNV and CDR2 YYDKDF (reference sequence). The CDR3 consists of 16 residues. V lost 1 base, J lost 4 bases, and 3 bases stayed unmatched. The CDR3 nucleotides read TGTGCCACCAGCAGAGTAAGCGGGAGGGGCACCGGGGAGCTGTTTTTT. It codes for CATSRVSGRGTGELFF.

The chain couples TRBV30 to TRBJ1-5; 7 bases fit TRBD1. CDR3 length: 15 residues. V gave up 2 bases and J gave up 0 bases; unmatched junction bases: 4. CDR1 and CDR2 from the germline V gene are GTSNPN and SVGIG (reference sequence). CDR3 sequence (DNA): TGTGCCTGGAGTACCGGGACAGATAGCAATCAGCCCCAGCATTTT. Protein: CAWSTGTDSNQPQHF.

The chain links TRBV28 to TRBJ2-1, with 14 bases lining up with TRBD2. CDR1 is MDHEN and CDR2 is SYDVKM in the germline V gene. The CDR3 covers 15 residues. The junction had 10 bases not matched to a gene; V was cut back by 9 bases and J by 9 bases. The CDR3 sequence is CASGTSGRGFGEQFF. Written as DNA, the CDR3 is TGTGCCAGTGGGACTAGCGGGAGAGGTTTCGGTGAGCAGTTCTTC.

The V and J genes are TRBV2 and TRBJ1-1; D possibly corresponds to TRBD1 (5 bases). Per the germline V gene, CDR1 is SNHLY and CDR2 is FYNNEI. V was pared by 0 bases and J by 6 bases, with 14 bases between. CDR3 length: 15 residues. The CDR3 loop reads CASSEAGGIGAEAFF. The DNA for the CDR3 is TGTGCCAGCAGTGAAGCTGGGGGGATAGGGGCTGAAGCTTTCTTT.

The chain recombines TRBV11-2 with TRBJ2-1, with D perhaps assigned TRBD1 or TRBD2 (5 bases each). Germline-derived CDR1 and CDR2 are SGHAT and FQNNGV. The CDR3 consists of 17 residues. The V and J ends lost 4 bases and 4 bases respectively, with 20 bases between them. The CDR3 nucleotides read TGTGCCAGCAGCTCCCACGACTACAGGAAGAAGTACAATGAGCAGTTCTTC. It is translated as CASSSHDYRKKYNEQFF. Full variable domain (outside the CDR3, taken from reference TRBV11-2 and TRBJ2-1): EAGVAQSPRYKIIEKRQSVAFWCNPISGHATLYWYQQILGQGPKLLIQFQNNGVVDDSQLPKDRFSAERLKGVDSTLKIQPAKLEDSAVYLCASSSHDYRKKYNEQFFGPGTRLTVL.

The V gene is TRBV28, the J gene TRBJ1-2, with D tentatively TRBD1 (5 bases). Germline V CDR1 and CDR2: MDHEN, SYDVKM. CDR3 size: 14 residues. V lost 6 bases and J 7 bases, leaving 18 bases between the germline ends. The CDR3 spells CASSTKGGARGYTF. The CDR3 DNA follows: TGTGCCAGCAGCACAAAAGGAGGGGCGCGTGGCTACACCTTC.

This clone was counted between two and nine times. The J gene is TRBJ1-2, the V gene TRBV12-3 or TRBV12-4; tentatively, D is TRBD1 (5 bases). CDR3 length: 11 residues. V lost 10 bases and J lost 6, with 12 bases in between. The CDR3 DNA reads TGTGCCACCCTCGGCAGGGATGGCTACACCTTC. This gives the protein CATLGRDGYTF.

The V gene is TRBV5-4, the J gene TRBJ1-3, with TRBD1 matching 8 bases. CDR1 is SGHNT and CDR2 is YYREEE in the germline V gene (reference sequence). CDR3 length: 14 amino acids. The J segment lost 2 bases and the V segment lost 4 bases, leaving 2 bases of the junction unmatched. DNA of the CDR3: TGTGCCAGCAGCACGACAGGGGCTGGAAACACCATATATTTT. Residues: CASSTTGAGNTIYF.

This clone was found a few times. This rearrangement joins TRBV20-1 to TRBJ2-7, with 10 bases aligning to TRBD1. Trimming took 3 bases from V and 5 from J; bases not matched to a gene: 7. CDR3 length equals 14 residues. Germline V gene data show CDR1 as DFQATT and CDR2 as SNEGSKA (reference sequence). As DNA, the CDR3 is TGCAGTGCTAGTCTGGGACAGGGGTGGGACGAGCAGTACTTC. Protein product: CSASLGQGWDEQYF.

The rearrangement joins TRBV2 to TRBJ2-2; D remains ambiguous. Germline V gives CDR1 SNHLY, CDR2 FYNNEI. Trimming pared 2 bases from V and 3 bases from J, leaving 4 bases between. This CDR3 has 13 residues. The DNA of the CDR3 is TGTGCCAGCAGTGAATCTTACACCGGGGAGCTGTTTTTT. Amino acid sequence: CASSESYTGELFF.